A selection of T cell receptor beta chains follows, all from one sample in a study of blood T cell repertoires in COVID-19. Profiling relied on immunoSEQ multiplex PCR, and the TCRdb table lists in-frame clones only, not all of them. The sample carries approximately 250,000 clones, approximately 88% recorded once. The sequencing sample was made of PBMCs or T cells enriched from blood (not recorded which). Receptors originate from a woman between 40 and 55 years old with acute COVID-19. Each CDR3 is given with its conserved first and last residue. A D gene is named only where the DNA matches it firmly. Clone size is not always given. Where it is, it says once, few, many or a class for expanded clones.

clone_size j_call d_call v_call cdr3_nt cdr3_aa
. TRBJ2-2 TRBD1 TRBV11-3 TGTGCCAGCAGCTTAGTCTGGACAGGGGTAACCGGGGAGCTGTTTTTT CASSLVWTGVTGELFF
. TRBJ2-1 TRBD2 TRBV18 TGTGCCAGCTCACCACCCACTAGCGGAGGGGAGCGTGAGCAGTTCTTC CASSPPTSGGEREQFF
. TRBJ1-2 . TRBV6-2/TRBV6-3 TGTGCCAGCAGTTACTCTCGGTTCTATGGCTACACCTTC CASSYSRFYGYTF
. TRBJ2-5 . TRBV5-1 TGCGCCAGCAGCTTAGGGGCCGGGGAGACCCAGTACTTC CASSLGAGETQYF
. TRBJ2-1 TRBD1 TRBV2 TGTGCCAGCGTCCGGGACAGGGTCTTTTTAAATGAGCAGTTCTTC CASVRDRVFLNEQFF
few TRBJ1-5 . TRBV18 TGTGCCAGCTCACCTACATCTCTGGATCAGCCCCAGCATTTT CASSPTSLDQPQHF
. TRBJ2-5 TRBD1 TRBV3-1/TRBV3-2 TGTGCCAGCAGCCAGCCCGACAGGGGCCAAGAGACCCAGTACTTC CASSQPDRGQETQYF
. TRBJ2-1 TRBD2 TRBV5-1 TGCGCCAGCAGCTTGGGGACTAGCGGGCACAATGAGCAGTTCTTC CASSLGTSGHNEQFF
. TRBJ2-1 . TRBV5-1 TGCGCCAGCAGCTTGGCGGCGGTTACCTACAATGAGCAGTTCTTC CASSLAAVTYNEQFF
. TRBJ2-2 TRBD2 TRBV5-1 TGCGCCAGCAGCTTGGTAGCGGGAGAGGGCACCGGGGAGCTGTTTTTT CASSLVAGEGTGELFF
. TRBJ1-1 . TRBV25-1 TGTGCCAGCAGTGACCCGGCGGGGGGGACTGAAGCTTTCTTT CASSDPAGGTEAFF
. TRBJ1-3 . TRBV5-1 TGCGCCAGCAGCTTGGCAGGGCTCGGAAACACCATATATTTT CASSLAGLGNTIYF
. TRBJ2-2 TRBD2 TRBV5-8 TGTGCCAGCAGCTTGACCACTAGCGCCACCGGGGAGCTGTTTTTT CASSLTTSATGELFF
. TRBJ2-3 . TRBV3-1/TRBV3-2 TGTGCCAGCAGCCCTCACCAGGGGAACACAGATACGCAGTATTTT CASSPHQGNTDTQYF
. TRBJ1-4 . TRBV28 TGTGCCAGCAGTATCGTGCCAGGGAATGAAAAACTGTTTTTT CASSIVPGNEKLFF
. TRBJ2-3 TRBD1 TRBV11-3 TGTGCCAGCAGCTCGACAGGGTTCCACACAGATACGCAGTATTTT CASSSTGFHTDTQYF
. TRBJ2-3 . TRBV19 TGTGCCAGTAGTATAGCCAGGGGCCGAGATACGCAGTATTTT CASSIARGRDTQYF
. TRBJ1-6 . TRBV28 TGTGCCGGAGCGACGGGCTCCTATAATTCACCCCTCCACTTT CAGATGSYNSPLHF
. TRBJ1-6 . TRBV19 TGTGCCAGTAGTACGATCTCCGAGGGTTCACCCCTCCACTTT CASSTISEGSPLHF
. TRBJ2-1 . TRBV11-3 TGTGCCAGCAGCCTATTTACAGGGCCATACAATGAGCAGTTCTTC CASSLFTGPYNEQFF
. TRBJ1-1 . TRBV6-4 TGTGCCAGCAGTGACTACCTGGACAGATTGAACACTGAAGCTTTCTTT CASSDYLDRLNTEAFF
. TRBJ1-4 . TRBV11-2 TGTGCCAGCAGCCACCCCTACGGGGAGGGCACTAATGAAAAACTGTTTTTT CASSHPYGEGTNEKLFF
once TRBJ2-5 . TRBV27 TGTGCCAGCAGCTTATTACCCGGGACAAACCAAGAGACCCAGTACTTC CASSLLPGTNQETQYF
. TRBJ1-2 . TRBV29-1 TGCAGCGGACTACTTCTCGGGTATGGCTACACCTTC CSGLLLGYGYTF
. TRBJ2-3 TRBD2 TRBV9 TGTGCCAGCAGCGGGAGGGCTACGCCGGGACTAGCGGGAGCGGCGCAGTATTTT CASSGRATPGLAGAAQYF
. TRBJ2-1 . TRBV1 TGCACCAGCAGCCAGCGGGGACTAGCGGGAGGGCCCGGCTCCTACAATGAGCAGTTCTTC CTSSQRGLAGGPGSYNEQFF
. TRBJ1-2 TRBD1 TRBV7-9 TGTGCCAGCAGTCGGACAGGACCTAACTATGGCTACACCTTC CASSRTGPNYGYTF
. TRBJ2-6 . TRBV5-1 TGCGCCAGCAGCTTGGAGGGCAGACAGAGCTCTGGGGCCAACGTCCTGACTTTC CASSLEGRQSSGANVLTF
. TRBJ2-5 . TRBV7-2 TGTGCCAGCAGCATCCGCAGGGAGACCCAGTACTTC CASSIRRETQYF
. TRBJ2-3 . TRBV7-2 TGTGCCAGCAGCTACAGGGACGTTGGGACGCAGTATTTT CASSYRDVGTQYF
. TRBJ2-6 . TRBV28 TGTGCCAGCAGTTTCCTTTCTGGGGCCAACGTCCTGACTTTC CASSFLSGANVLTF
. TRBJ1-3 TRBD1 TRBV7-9 TGTGCCAGCAGCTTAGCTAGGACAGGGACCTACTCTGGAAACACCATATATTTT CASSLARTGTYSGNTIYF
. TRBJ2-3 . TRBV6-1 TGTGCCAGCAGTGAATTTAAGAGAGGAGAAGTCCTTACAGATACGCAGTATTTT CASSEFKRGEVLTDTQYF
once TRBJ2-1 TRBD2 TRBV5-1 TGCGCCAGCACCGGGACTAGCCGATACAATGAGCAGTTCTTC CASTGTSRYNEQFF
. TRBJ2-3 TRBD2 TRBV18 TGTGCCAGCTCTCGCGGGAGTCGGGCAGATACGCAGTATTTT CASSRGSRADTQYF